This T cell receptor beta chain is from a study of T-cell reconstitution after alpha-beta-depleted transplantation in children. Findings and limits, study-wide: Surviving recipient T cells and thymic progenitors underlay high day-60 TCRbeta diversity in some patients. T-cell numbers and diversity, one year after transplant, stemmed largely from T cells that were newly produced.

This clonotype has only a few counts. Its antigen is undetermined. CDR1 and CDR2 (germline): SGHRS, YFSETQ. The CDR3 has 15 amino acids. The ends lost 4 bases at V and 3 bases at J; junction bases unmatched: 10. The TCRbeta library incorporated unique molecular identifiers. TCRdb re-called the PCR reads through MiXCR, storing one row per CDR3 protein. The profile shows around 370,000 distinct CDR3 sequences, around 15% of them singletons. The origin of this receptor is a male patient aged 2-15 years who had a stem cell transplant for acute lymphoblastic leukemia, so the T cells may come from the graft donor. The chain recombines TRBV5-1 with TRBJ2-7; TRBD2 matches 7 bases. Sequencing was performed on PBMCs, mostly from graft donor cells, taken 360 days after TCRalphabeta/CD19-depleted stem cell transplant. The CDR3 nucleotides are TGCGCCAGCAGCAAACACGGGGGGTTTAACTACGAGCAGTACTTC. Translating gives CASSKHGGFNYEQYF.